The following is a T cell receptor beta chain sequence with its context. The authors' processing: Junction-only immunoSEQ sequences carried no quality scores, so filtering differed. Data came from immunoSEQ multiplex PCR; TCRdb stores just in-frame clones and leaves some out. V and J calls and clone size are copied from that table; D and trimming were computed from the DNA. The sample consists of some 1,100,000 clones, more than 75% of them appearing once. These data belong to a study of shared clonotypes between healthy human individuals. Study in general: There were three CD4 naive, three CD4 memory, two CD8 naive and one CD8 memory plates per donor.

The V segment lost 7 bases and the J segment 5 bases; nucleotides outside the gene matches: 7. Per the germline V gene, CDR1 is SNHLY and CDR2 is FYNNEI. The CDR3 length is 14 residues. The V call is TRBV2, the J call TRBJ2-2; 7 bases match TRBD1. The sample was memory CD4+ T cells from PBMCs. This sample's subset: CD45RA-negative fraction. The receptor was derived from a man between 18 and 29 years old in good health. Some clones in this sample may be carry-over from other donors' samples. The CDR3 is CASTGTVGTGELFF. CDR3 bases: TGTGCCAGCACGGGGACAGTGGGGACCGGGGAGCTGTTTTTT.